Given below is one T cell receptor beta chain in context. Antigen unknown. The sample comes from a study of long-term antiretroviral therapy in people with HIV. General study findings and limits: Blood collection from the mid-2000s to the late 2010s possibly occurred under older ART regimens.

Germline-derived CDR1 and CDR2 are GTSNPN and SVGIG (reference sequence). CDR3 size: 15 residues. The trim removed 3 bases at V and 3 bases at J, leaving 9 bases unmatched. A v3.0 immunoSEQ assay was performed at survey level. Each sample had sequencing targeting about 40,000-50,000 T-cell genomes. Sequencing was performed with immunoSEQ multiplex PCR; in TCRdb, only in-frame clones are kept and a portion is missing. The table lists 25,000 to 35,000 clones, around 83% of them singletons. Here the sequenced sample was unsorted PBMCs, taken 0.8 years after starting antiretroviral therapy. This clonotype was obtained from a woman younger than 45 with HIV. The chain couples TRBV30 to TRBJ2-3; 7 bases match TRBD2. As DNA, the CDR3 is TGTGCCTGGAGGAAACTGGGGGGGGGTACAGATACGCAGTATTTT. Translated, it gives CAWRKLGGGTDTQYF.